The 20 T cell receptor beta chains below come from one sample, sequenced in a study of graft-versus-host responses after intestinal transplantation. TCRdb's copy holds only in-frame clones and misses some; the assay was immunoSEQ multiplex PCR. The sample contains fewer than 75,000 clones, about 87% of which appear only once. Sequenced material: PBMCs, taken 26 days after transplant. The source is a human patient who received an intestinal transplant, so some T cells may come from the graft donor.

The CDR3 DNA reads as TGCAGCGTTGAAAATTCCCTCGAGGTAGCGAGGAGCTCCTACAATGAGCAGTTCTTC. This sequence encodes CSVENSLEVARSSYNEQFF. The chain has TRBV29-1 and TRBJ2-1; the D gene is possibly TRBD2 (5 bases). Germline V gene lookup returns CDR1 SQVTM and CDR2 ANQGSEA. Trimming removed 2 bases from V and 0 bases from J, with 23 bases in between. The CDR3 loop spans 19 amino acids.

The genes are TRBV5-4 and TRBJ1-6; D may be TRBD1 (5 bases). Germline values: CDR1 SGHNT, CDR2 YYREEE (reference sequence). V dropped 7 bases and J dropped 0 bases, with 20 bases sitting between them. The CDR3 is made up of 18 amino acids. CDR3 sequence (DNA): TGTGCCAGCGGAACTCTTGTAGGGGATAGCTCCTATAATTCACCCCTCCACTTT. Amino acids: CASGTLVGDSSYNSPLHF.

The V call is TRBV28, the J call TRBJ2-1, with TRBD2 as a possible D gene (6 bases). Trimming removed 3 bases from V and 2 bases from J, with 11 bases in between. The CDR3 totals 15 residues. In germline, CDR1 is MDHEN, CDR2 SYDVKM. CDR3 sequence (DNA): TGTGCCAGCAGTTTTGGGCGGGATGCCTACAATGAGCAGTTCTTC. It yields the protein CASSFGRDAYNEQFF.

The chain is built from TRBV6-7 and TRBJ1-4, with 8 bases fitting TRBD1. TRBV6-7 qualifies as an ORF whose function is uncertain. The CDR3 spans 20 residues. With V trimmed by 7 bases and J by 4 bases, 23 bases remained unmatched. Here the CDR3 reads CASIPRWDRRGVDGNEKLFF. In DNA, the CDR3 is TGTGCCAGCATTCCACGCTGGGACAGGCGCGGGGTGGACGGTAATGAAAAACTGTTTTTT.

The chain couples TRBV6-1 to TRBJ2-5, with a weak D call TRBD2 (6 bases). CDR3 length: 14 amino acids. Trimming stripped 3 bases from V and 2 bases from J, with 10 bases between. Germline V lookup: CDR1 MNHNS, CDR2 SASEGT. The CDR3 loop reads CASSDRDLQETQYF. In DNA, the CDR3 is TGTGCCAGCAGTGACCGGGACTTACAAGAGACCCAGTACTTC.

The rearrangement joins TRBV7-9 to TRBJ1-1; a weak D match, TRBD1 (5 bases). V was trimmed by 5 bases and J by 10 bases, leaving 11 bases between them. Germline lookup yields CDR1 SEHNR and CDR2 FQNEAQ (reference sequence). The CDR3 has 11 amino acids. For the CDR3, the DNA is TGTGCCAGCAGCCCGGGGGGAGGAGCTTTCTTT. Translating it yields CASSPGGGAFF.

The chain has TRBV27 and TRBJ2-7; 7 nucleotides match TRBD1. From germline, CDR1 is MNHEY and CDR2 SMNVEV (reference sequence). V lost 5 bases and J lost 5; bases outside the gene matches: 6. This CDR3 is 13 amino acids long. Here the CDR3 DNA reads TGTGCCAGCAGTAGACAGGGATCCGACGAGCAGTACTTC. Translation: CASSRQGSDEQYF.

This clone was seen more than once but under ten times. CDR3 in DNA: TGTGCCAGCAGTTATAGGACTAGATCCTGGAGTGAGACCCAGTACTTC. This translates into CASSYRTRSWSETQYF. This sequence joins TRBV28 and TRBJ2-5; 7 bases agree with TRBD2. V shed 4 bases, J shed 5 bases, and the junction held 13 bases outside the gene matches. The V gene's germline CDR1 is MDHEN and CDR2 SYDVKM. The CDR3 consists of 16 residues.

V usage is TRBV7-9 and J usage is TRBJ1-4; TRBD1 agrees at 9 bases. Germline V lookup: CDR1 SEHNR, CDR2 FQNEAQ (reference sequence). The CDR3 extends over 17 amino acids. J was trimmed by 0 bases and V by 5 bases; bases with no gene match: 7. CDR3 in amino acids: CASSEGDRVATNEKLFF. The DNA of the CDR3 is TGTGCCAGCAGCGAGGGGGACAGGGTGGCAACTAATGAAAAACTGTTTTTT.

V is TRBV6-1 and J is TRBJ1-5; 7 bases align to TRBD1. Per the germline V gene, CDR1 is MNHNS and CDR2 is SASEGT. The CDR3 contains 15 residues. Trimming at V came to 8 bases and at J to 2 bases, leaving 9 bases not matched to a gene. CDR3 DNA sequence: TGTGCCAGCGGGGTTGAGGGGGCGGGCAATCAGCCCCAGCATTTT. Encoded protein: CASGVEGAGNQPQHF.

This chain links TRBV2 with TRBJ2-1; weak D call: TRBD1 (6 bases). V was cut by 7 bases and J by 2 bases, with 15 bases left in between. CDR3 size: 15 residues. Germline loops: CDR1 SNHLY, CDR2 FYNNEI. CDR3 bases: TGTGCCAGCAAGAACAGTGGGGGCACCTACAATGAGCAGTTCTTC. This sequence encodes CASKNSGGTYNEQFF.

The gene calls are TRBV4-1 and TRBJ2-2; D may be TRBD1 (5 bases). The CDR3 spans 16 residues. V gave up 4 bases and J gave up 6 bases, with 18 bases separating them. Germline V gene data show CDR1 as MGHRA and CDR2 as YSYEKL. CDR3 in amino acids: CASSRPSGKAPGELFF. The DNA of the CDR3 is TGCGCCAGCAGCCGGCCCTCAGGGAAAGCCCCCGGGGAGCTGTTTTTT.

This chain links TRBV7-9 with TRBJ2-3, with D perhaps TRBD2 (5 bases). The germline V gene has CDR1 SEHNR and CDR2 FQNEAQ (reference sequence). V was clipped by 0 bases and J by 3 bases, with 7 bases between them. There are 14 residues in the CDR3. The CDR3 protein is CASSLAGVTDTQYF. CDR3 DNA sequence: TGTGCCAGCAGCTTAGCGGGAGTAACAGATACGCAGTATTTT.

The chain links TRBV10-2 to TRBJ1-1; a weak D match, TRBD1 (5 bases). Germline assignment: CDR1 WSHSY and CDR2 SAAADI. The germline V and J ends were trimmed by 0 bases and 5 bases, with 7 bases remaining between them. The CDR3 covers 13 residues. The DNA of the CDR3 is TGCGCCAGCAGTGAGTCCAAGGGGACTGAAGCTTTCTTT. It codes for CASSESKGTEAFF.

The CDR3 protein is CASSDRARYGYTF. The CDR3 nucleotides read TGTGCCAGCAGTGACAGGGCTAGATATGGCTACACCTTC. The chain has TRBV27 and TRBJ1-2; the match to TRBD1 covers 7 bases. The CDR3 consists of 13 residues. The V segment lost 5 bases and the J segment 5 bases; nucleotides outside the gene matches: 5. Germline V lookup: CDR1 MNHEY, CDR2 SMNVEV (reference sequence).

Only one count was recorded for this clone. This rearrangement joins TRBV6-6 to TRBJ2-7; tentative D call: TRBD2 (5 bases). The length of the CDR3 is 15 residues. Germline loops: CDR1 MNHNY, CDR2 SVGAGI (reference sequence). The V gene lost 4 bases and the J gene lost 3 bases, with 16 bases spanning the gap. Here the CDR3 reads CASSSQDSVGYEQYV. The DNA for the CDR3 is TGTGCCAGCAGTTCCCAGGATAGCGTCGGCTACGAGCAGTACGTC.

This clone has only one observation. This chain uses TRBV2 with TRBJ2-5; 8 nucleotides agree with TRBD1. The CDR3 loop spans 15 amino acids. V gave up 7 bases and J gave up 1 base; unmatched junction bases: 8. Germline V gives CDR1 SNHLY, CDR2 FYNNEI. This CDR3 is CASKKTGAPQETQYF. The CDR3 DNA is TGTGCCAGCAAAAAGACAGGGGCTCCCCAAGAGACCCAGTACTTC. The whole variable domain, remainder taken from reference TRBV2 and TRBJ2-5, is EPEVTQTPSHQVTQMGQEVILRCVPISNHLYFYWYRQILGQKVEFLVSFYNNEISEKSEIFDDQFSVERPDGSNFTLKIRSTKLEDSAMYFCASKKTGAPQETQYFGPGTRLLVL.

The chain employs TRBV2 and TRBJ1-1; possible D gene TRBD1, 5 bases. This CDR3 comprises 12 residues. Germline values: CDR1 SNHLY, CDR2 FYNNEI. Deletions cut 4 bases from V and 2 bases from J, with 5 bases between. The CDR3 is CASSGGNTEAFF. CDR3 nucleotides: TGTGCCAGCAGTGGGGGCAACACTGAAGCTTTCTTT.

The chain combines TRBV29-1 with TRBJ1-1, with D tentatively TRBD1 (6 bases). This CDR3 contains 14 residues. Germline CDR1 SQVTM, CDR2 ANQGSEA. Trimming took 8 bases from V and 3 from J, leaving 19 bases between them. CDR3 coding DNA: TGCAGCCTCGACCCCGACAGGCAGGACACTGAAGCTTTCTTT. It is translated as CSLDPDRQDTEAFF.

This clone was counted once. The CDR3 nucleotides are TGTGCCAGCACCACTACGGGGGGCGGGAGGACGGGGGACGAGCAGTACTTC. Translation: CASTTTGGGRTGDEQYF. The chain uses TRBV27 and TRBJ2-7; 8 bases are a match to TRBD2. This CDR3 has 17 residues. J gave up 5 bases and V 7 bases, and 19 bases lay outside the gene matches. CDR1 is MNHEY and CDR2 is SMNVEV in the germline V gene (reference sequence).